Listed below are T cell receptor beta chains from one sample, sequenced in a study of blood T cells in healthy people across ages. MiXCR, applied by TCRdb to the 5' RACE reads, yields one record per CDR3 protein. The profile shows 550,000 to 800,000 distinct CDR3 sequences, roughly 32% of them singletons. Sample: blood. These receptors were obtained from a woman of 80 years or more in good health. Each CDR3 is given with its conserved first and last residue. Each record gives: J gene, V gene, D gene, clone size, CDR3 DNA, CDR3 protein. The D gene is left open where the match is weak. A clone size is listed for some rows: how often the clone was seen (once, few, many), or a class if it is expanded.

TRBJ2-3 | TRBV12-3/TRBV12-4 | TRBD2 | many | TGTGCCAGCAGTTTTGGGCGGGGGACCACAGATACGCAGTATTTT | CASSFGRGTTDTQYF
TRBJ1-4 | TRBV7-6 | - | - | TGTGCCAGCAGCGGCCAGGGTTCGCCCGAAGAAAAACTGTTTTTT | CASSGQGSPEEKLFF
TRBJ2-3 | TRBV5-1 | TRBD2 | many | TGCGCCAGCAGGATGGCTAGCGGGGTTGATACGCAGTATTTT | CASRMASGVDTQYF
TRBJ2-3 | TRBV6-6 | TRBD2 | - | TGTGCCAGCAGTTACGGGACTAGCGGGGATACGCAGTATTTT | CASSYGTSGDTQYF
TRBJ2-3 | TRBV27 | TRBD1 | few | TGTGCCAGCAGTTTAAACAGGGGCGGAGATACGCAGTATTTT | CASSLNRGGDTQYF
TRBJ1-5 | TRBV16 | - | - | TGTGCCAGCAGCCAAGGCTCGGGAAGCAATCAGCCCCAGCATTTT | CASSQGSGSNQPQHF
TRBJ2-3 | TRBV20-1 | - | many | TGCAGTGCATGGACTATCACTAGCACAGATACGCAGTATTTT | CSAWTITSTDTQYF
TRBJ2-1 | TRBV7-9 | TRBD1 | many | TGTGCCAGCAGCTCACCCCCGACAGGGGCGTACAATGAGCAGTTCTTC | CASSSPPTGAYNEQFF
TRBJ2-5 | TRBV27 | - | many | TGTGCCAGCAGCCGCGGGTCTAGCGCCAGAGGAGAGACCCAGTACTTC | CASSRGSSARGETQYF
TRBJ1-4 | TRBV20-1 | - | many | TGCAGTGCTCCGGCAGGAGGAGAAAAACTGTTTTTT | CSAPAGGEKLFF
TRBJ1-6 | TRBV6-5 | - | many | TGTGCCAGCAGTGGGCCGGGGGTGAACTCACCCCTCCACTTT | CASSGPGVNSPLHF
TRBJ1-2 | TRBV6-2/TRBV6-3 | - | - | TGTGCCAGCAGTTACTCGAGGGGGACGAACTATGGCTACACCTTC | CASSYSRGTNYGYTF
TRBJ2-1 | TRBV5-1 | - | many | TGCGCCAGCCTAGGAGGGGCCATGAATGAGCAGTTCTTC | CASLGGAMNEQFF
TRBJ1-1 | TRBV7-2 | TRBD1 | - | TGTGCCAGCAGCTCCCGACACAGGGGTCACTACACTGAAGCTTTCTTT | CASSSRHRGHYTEAFF
TRBJ1-2 | TRBV20-1 | TRBD1 | - | TGCAGTGCTACCGGGACAGGGGGCGTCGGCTATGGCTACACCTTC | CSATGTGGVGYGYTF
TRBJ2-5 | TRBV7-2 | TRBD1 | many | TGTGCCAGCAGCTTAGGCGTCTACAGGGGGCGAGAGACCCAGTACTTC | CASSLGVYRGRETQYF
TRBJ1-2 | TRBV28 | TRBD1 | many | TGTGCCAGCAGAACGACAGGGTTGGACTATGGCTACACCTTC | CASRTTGLDYGYTF
TRBJ1-4 | TRBV7-9 | TRBD1 | - | TGTGCCAGCAGCTCACAGGGGGCGCGGGGTGAAAAACTGTTTTTT | CASSSQGARGEKLFF
TRBJ2-1 | TRBV9 | - | - | TGTGCCAGCAGCGTAGAAGGGACTGTCTACAATGAGCAGTTCTTC | CASSVEGTVYNEQFF
TRBJ2-2 | TRBV13 | TRBD1 | - | TGTGCCAGCAGCAAGGAAACAGGGGGCGTAGTTGGCGGGGAGCTGTTTTTT | CASSKETGGVVGGELFF
TRBJ2-5 | TRBV6-2/TRBV6-3 | - | many | TGTGCCAGCAAAAACCCTGGCGGCCAAGAGACCCAGTACTTC | CASKNPGGQETQYF
TRBJ2-7 | TRBV3-1 | - | many | TGTGCCAGCAGCCCAAGGGGTCGGGAGCAGTACTTC | CASSPRGREQYF
TRBJ1-5 | TRBV15 | - | - | TGTGCCACCCGAAGTAGCAATCAGCCCCAGCATTTT | CATRSSNQPQHF
TRBJ2-3 | TRBV20-1 | TRBD1 | many | TGCAGTGCTAGAGTCAGAGGACAGGGGAGGACGGATACGCAGTATTTT | CSARVRGQGRTDTQYF
TRBJ1-4 | TRBV5-1 | - | few | TGCGCCAGCAGCTCCCGAGCGGGAGGGGTTGGGGAAAAACTGTTTTTT | CASSSRAGGVGEKLFF
TRBJ2-5 | TRBV20-1 | TRBD1 | once | TGCAGTTCTGGCGTACAGGGGGGAGAGACCCAGTACTTC | CSSGVQGGETQYF
TRBJ1-3 | TRBV7-2 | - | - | TGTGCCAGCAGCTTAGATTTGGGGGGCGTGGACACCATATATTTT | CASSLDLGGVDTIYF
TRBJ2-7 | TRBV6-2/TRBV6-3 | - | - | TGTGCCAGCAGTTACGGGACGTCGACCCACGAGCAGTACTTC | CASSYGTSTHEQYF
TRBJ2-3 | TRBV5-1 | - | many | TGCGCCAGCAGCTTGGGGACTCCCACAGATACGCAGTATTTT | CASSLGTPTDTQYF
TRBJ2-3 | TRBV10-3 | TRBD2 | - | TGTGCCATCAGTGTGGGGACTAGCGACACAGATACGCAGTATTTT | CAISVGTSDTDTQYF
TRBJ2-6 | TRBV9 | - | many | TGTGCCAGCAGCCAGGCAGGCTCTGGGGCCAACGTCCTGACTTTC | CASSQAGSGANVLTF
TRBJ1-1 | TRBV6-5 | TRBD1 | many | TGTGCCAGCAGTTACTCGGGCAACAGGGGACAGTACACTGAAGCTTTCTTT | CASSYSGNRGQYTEAFF
TRBJ2-7 | TRBV5-1 | - | - | TGCGCCAGCAGCTTAGGTCTGTCTAGCCGAGATGAGCAGTACTTC | CASSLGLSSRDEQYF
TRBJ2-1 | TRBV2 | - | once | TGTGCCAGCAGTGCAACGGAAAGCTCCTACAATGAGCAGTTCTTC | CASSATESSYNEQFF
TRBJ2-3 | TRBV12-3/TRBV12-4 | - | - | TGTGCCACCCGAAGGGGGGTTATAATTTTGAGCACAGATACGCAGTATTTT | CATRRGVIILSTDTQYF
TRBJ2-5 | TRBV7-9 | TRBD1 | once | TGTGCCAGCAGCCTAGAAACAGGGGGCCGCCAAGAGACCCAGTACTTC | CASSLETGGRQETQYF
TRBJ2-2 | TRBV12-3/TRBV12-4 | - | - | TGTGCCAGCGGCCGGGACAAGGGCGGGGAGCTGTTTTTT | CASGRDKGGELFF
TRBJ2-5 | TRBV7-2 | - | - | TGTGCCAGCAGCTTAGTAGAACGCGAGACCCAGTACTTC | CASSLVERETQYF
TRBJ2-5 | TRBV6-5 | - | - | TGTGCCAGCAACTACCGACCAGAGCAGTACTTC | CASNYRPEQYF
TRBJ1-2 | TRBV5-1 | - | many | TGCGCCAGCAGCGGAGAAGTTCTTAACTATGGCTACACCTTC | CASSGEVLNYGYTF
TRBJ1-4 | TRBV9 | - | - | TGTGCCAGCAGCCCCGCAGTAAGGAATGAAAAACTGTTTTTT | CASSPAVRNEKLFF
TRBJ2-3 | TRBV20-1 | - | many | TGCAGTGCTAGCGCGGACGTCGTCACAGATACGCAGTATTTT | CSASADVVTDTQYF
TRBJ2-5 | TRBV7-3 | - | few | TGTGCCAGCAGCTTAGGGGGAAAGAATGAGCAGTACTTC | CASSLGGKNEQYF
TRBJ2-3 | TRBV4-2 | - | many | TGTGCCAGCAGCCAGGTCCTCGGACAGGGAGGGCCAGATACGCAGTATTTT | CASSQVLGQGGPDTQYF
TRBJ2-7 | TRBV3-1 | - | many | TGTGCCAGCAGCCAAGAGGGACCCCCCTACGAGCAGTACTTC | CASSQEGPPYEQYF
TRBJ2-1 | TRBV12-3/TRBV12-4 | TRBD1 | many | TGTGCCAGCAGTAAGGGACAGGGGATGGTAAATGAGCAGTTCTTC | CASSKGQGMVNEQFF
TRBJ1-2 | TRBV3-1 | - | few | TGTGCCAGCAGCCAATCCAGATTGGGAGGCTACACCTTC | CASSQSRLGGYTF